A selection of T cell receptor beta chains follows, all from one sample in a study of beta chain features in type 1 diabetes. Assay used: immunoSEQ multiplex PCR; TCRdb lists only in-frame clones, some missing. The sample holds 40,000 to 45,000 clones, under 65% seen once. Sequencing was done on a sample of Tregs from blood. The source is a woman in her late teens or twenties in good health. Both conserved end residues are part of each CDR3. The D gene is left open where the match is weak. Only part of the rows carry a size: once, few, many, or a class if the clone is expanded.

V gene,J gene,D gene,clone size,CDR3 protein,CDR3 DNA
TRBV9,TRBJ1-6,TRBD1,-,CASSVAPTGTGSPLHF,TGTGCCAGCAGCGTAGCCCCGACAGGGACGGGTTCACCCCTCCACTTT
TRBV7-3,TRBJ2-1,-,-,CASSLSPGEQFF,TGTGCCAGCAGCCTATCTCCCGGGGAGCAGTTCTTC
TRBV6-6,TRBJ2-2,-,few,CASSFNRANTGELFF,TGTGCCAGCAGTTTCAACAGAGCGAACACCGGGGAGCTGTTTTTT
TRBV4-1,TRBJ2-1,-,once,CASSQDVQGLYNEQFF,TGCGCCAGCAGCCAAGATGTCCAGGGCCTGTACAATGAGCAGTTCTTC
TRBV4-3,TRBJ2-3,-,-,CASSQDKGDTQYF,TGCGCCAGCAGCCAAGATAAGGGGGATACGCAGTATTTT
TRBV7-2,TRBJ1-3,-,few,CASSSPSVRGNTIYF,TGTGCCAGCAGCTCACCCTCCGTTCGGGGGAACACCATATATTTT
TRBV29-1,TRBJ2-7,TRBD2,-,CSVNGLAGVSEQYF,TGCAGCGTTAACGGACTAGCGGGAGTATCCGAGCAGTACTTC
TRBV30,TRBJ1-6,-,few,CAWSARNSPLHF,TGTGCCTGGAGTGCCCGGAATTCACCCCTCCACTTT
TRBV28,TRBJ2-7,-,-,CASSGGGWSSYEQYF,TGTGCCAGCAGTGGGGGGGGCTGGAGCTCCTACGAGCAGTACTTC
TRBV30,TRBJ2-2,-,few,CAWTSRGAGGGELFF,TGTGCCTGGACTTCCAGGGGGGCTGGAGGCGGGGAGCTGTTTTTT
TRBV7-8,TRBJ2-1,-,-,CASSFRTYNEQFF,TGTGCCAGCAGCTTCCGCACTTACAATGAGCAGTTCTTC
TRBV5-1,TRBJ2-5,TRBD2,-,CASSLAGLAGGQETQYF,TGCGCCAGCAGCTTGGCTGGTCTAGCGGGAGGCCAAGAGACCCAGTACTTC
TRBV18,TRBJ2-7,-,once,CASSPLALAVDEQYF,TGTGCCAGCTCACCACTTGCTCTAGCCGTCGACGAGCAGTACTTC
TRBV6-1,TRBJ1-2,-,few,CASTSRYSYGYTF,TGTGCCAGCACTTCCCGTTATAGCTATGGCTACACCTTC